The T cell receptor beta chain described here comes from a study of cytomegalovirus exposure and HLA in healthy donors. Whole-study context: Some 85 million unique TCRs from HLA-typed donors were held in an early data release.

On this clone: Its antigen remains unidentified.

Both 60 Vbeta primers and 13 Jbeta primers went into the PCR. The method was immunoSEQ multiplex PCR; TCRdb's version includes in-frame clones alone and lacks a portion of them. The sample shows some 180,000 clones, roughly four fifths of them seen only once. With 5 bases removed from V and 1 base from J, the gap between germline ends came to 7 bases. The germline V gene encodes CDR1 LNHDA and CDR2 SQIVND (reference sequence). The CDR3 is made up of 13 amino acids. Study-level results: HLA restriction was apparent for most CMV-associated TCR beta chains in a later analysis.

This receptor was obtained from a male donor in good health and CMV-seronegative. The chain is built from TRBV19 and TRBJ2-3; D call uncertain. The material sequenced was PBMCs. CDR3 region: CASSSSGTDTQYF. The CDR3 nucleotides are TGTGCCAGTAGTTCCTCCGGCACAGATACGCAGTATTTT.